These 15 T cell receptor beta chains were sequenced from one sample in a study of blood T cell repertoires in COVID-19. TCRdb's copy holds only in-frame clones and misses some; the assay was immunoSEQ multiplex PCR. Of over 50,000 clones listed, approximately 73% are singletons. Material for sequencing was peripheral blood. The receptors were gathered from a woman aged 50 to 60 with active or convalescent COVID-19.

This sequence joins TRBV11-2 and TRBJ2-7; TRBD2 is a possible D gene (5 bases). V was shortened by 2 bases and J by 5 bases, with 7 bases between the two germline ends. The CDR3 is made up of 12 amino acids. Germline CDR1 is SGHAT and CDR2 is FQNNGV. CDR3 sequence: CASSLHGDEQYF. The CDR3 coding sequence is TGTGCCAGCAGCTTACACGGGGACGAGCAGTACTTC.

The chain has TRBV6-6 and TRBJ1-1, with no clear D. V dropped 5 bases and J dropped 0 bases, with 16 bases sitting between them. Germline V gene data show CDR1 as MNHNY and CDR2 as SVGAGI (reference sequence). This CDR3 has 16 residues. The CDR3 protein is CASSRALEPMNTEAFF. The CDR3 bases are TGTGCCAGCAGTCGAGCACTGGAGCCTATGAACACTGAAGCTTTCTTT.

The chain has TRBV18 and TRBJ2-2; 7 bases match TRBD1. The CDR3 has 15 amino acids. V was pared by 3 bases and J by 3 bases, with 4 bases of the junction left unmatched. Germline values: CDR1 KGHSH, CDR2 LQKENI. CDR3 DNA sequence: TGTGCCAGCTCACCGGCGACAGGGTACACCGGGGAGCTGTTTTTT. Translation: CASSPATGYTGELFF.

The chain recombines TRBV6-2 or TRBV6-3 with TRBJ1-2; TRBD1 matches 9 bases. CDR3 length equals 13 residues. CDR1 and CDR2 from the germline V gene are MNHEY and SVGEGT. The trim removed 2 bases at V and 8 bases at J, leaving 3 bases unmatched. Here the CDR3 reads CASSYTGGLGYTF. For the CDR3, the DNA is TGTGCCAGCAGTTACACAGGGGGCCTCGGCTACACCTTC.

The CDR3: CASSPDWGLYGYTF. The CDR3 nucleotides read TGTGCCAGCAGCCCCGATTGGGGCCTCTATGGCTACACCTTC. The rearrangement uses TRBV27 and TRBJ1-2, with D tentatively TRBD1 (5 bases). CDR3 size: 14 residues. Germline V gene data show CDR1 as MNHEY and CDR2 as SMNVEV (reference sequence). V lost 6 bases, J lost 4 bases, and 15 bases lay in between.

This clone was counted between two and nine times. The chain joins TRBV4-2 to TRBJ2-3; 7 positions agree with TRBD2. V lost 4 bases to trimming and J lost 5 bases; unmatched junction nucleotides: 12. Germline V gene sequence: CDR1 LGHNA, CDR2 YNFKEQ. CDR3 length: 16 residues. The CDR3 region is CASSPLVAGDVDTQYF. CDR3 nucleotide sequence: TGTGCCAGCAGCCCCCTGGTGGCGGGAGATGTAGATACGCAGTATTTT.

J is TRBJ1-2 and V is TRBV6-2 or TRBV6-3; possible D gene TRBD1, 5 bases. CDR3 length equals 12 residues. Per germline, CDR1 MNHEY and CDR2 SVGEGT. The V gene lost 2 bases and the J gene lost 8 bases, with 9 bases spanning the gap. The CDR3 DNA reads as TGTGCCAGCAGTTACGACAGTAAAGGCTACACCTTC. Its protein is CASSYDSKGYTF.

This sequence joins TRBV7-8 and TRBJ2-6, with TRBD1 matching 8 bases. J gave up 0 bases and V 4 bases, and 5 bases lay outside the gene matches. Germline CDR1 SGHVS, CDR2 FQNEAQ. The CDR3 consists of 17 residues. CDR3: CASSSEDRGSGANVLTF. CDR3 bases: TGTGCCAGCAGCTCCGAAGACAGGGGCTCTGGGGCCAACGTCCTGACTTTC. Using reference TRBV7-8 and TRBJ2-6 for the parts outside the CDR3, the full variable domain is GAGVSQSPRYKVAKRGQDVALRCDPISGHVSLFWYQQALGQGPEFLTYFQNEAQLDKSGLPSDRFFAERPEGSVSTLKIQRTQQEDSAVYLCASSSEDRGSGANVLTFGAGSRLTVL.

This rearrangement joins TRBV7-9 to TRBJ2-1; D possibly corresponds to TRBD1 (5 bases). The V gene's germline CDR1 is SEHNR and CDR2 FQNEAQ (reference sequence). CDR3 length: 16 residues. V was shortened by 1 base and J by 0 bases, with 10 bases between the two germline ends. The CDR3 here is CASSLDDSNSYNEQFF. CDR3 DNA: TGTGCCAGCAGCTTAGATGACAGCAACTCCTACAATGAGCAGTTCTTC.

This clone was counted ten times or more. The chain recombines TRBV4-2 with TRBJ2-7; 10 nucleotides agree with TRBD2. This CDR3 is 16 amino acids long. Germline loops: CDR1 LGHNA, CDR2 YNFKEQ. V trimming: 0 bases; J trimming: 1 base; junction bases outside the gene matches: 3. CDR3 residues: CASSQDLAGESYEQYF. CDR3 sequence (DNA): TGTGCCAGCAGCCAAGATCTAGCGGGAGAGTCCTACGAGCAGTACTTC.

The rearrangement joins TRBV7-2 to TRBJ2-1; the match to TRBD2 covers 10 bases. CDR1 and CDR2 from the germline V gene are SGHTA and FQGNSA. The trim removed 2 bases at V and 12 bases at J, leaving 13 bases unmatched. The length of the CDR3 is 16 residues. CDR3 residues: CASSLYGGASGRPQFF. DNA for the CDR3: TGTGCCAGCAGCTTATATGGAGGGGCTAGCGGGAGACCGCAGTTCTTC.

V is TRBV3-1 (or the pseudogene TRBV3-2) and J is TRBJ1-5; D call uncertain. This CDR3 contains 15 residues. The germline V gene encodes CDR1 LGHDT and CDR2 YNNKEL (reference sequence). V gave up 1 base and J gave up 9 bases, with 16 bases separating them. The CDR3 coding sequence is TGTGCCAGCAGCCAAGGTGGCTCGGGGTTTTCGCCCCAGCATTTT. This translates into CASSQGGSGFSPQHF.

The chain is built from TRBV9 and TRBJ2-5; TRBD2 is a possible D gene (6 bases). This CDR3 comprises 14 residues. V shed 0 bases and J shed 7 bases, with 13 bases lying between them. Germline lookup yields CDR1 SGDLS and CDR2 YYNGEE. The CDR3 nucleotides read TGTGCCAGCAGCGTAGGGAGGGATAGGGTGACCCAGTACTTC. Protein sequence: CASSVGRDRVTQYF.

The rearrangement uses TRBV6-6 and TRBJ2-3; 8 nucleotides agree with TRBD2. This CDR3 contains 15 residues. Germline assignment: CDR1 MNHNY and CDR2 SVGAGI (reference sequence). Germline trimming cut 5 bases from V and 0 bases from J; bases unmatched to any gene: 4. CDR3 nucleotides: TGTGCCAGCAGTCGACTAGCGACTAGCACAGATACGCAGTATTTT. Protein: CASSRLATSTDTQYF.

V gene TRBV27 combines with J gene TRBJ2-7; 8 bases are shared with TRBD1. In germline, CDR1 is MNHEY, CDR2 SMNVEV (reference sequence). The CDR3 extends over 18 amino acids. V gave up 0 bases and J gave up 4 bases; unmatched junction bases: 14. The CDR3 loop reads CASSLSGTGPPYRYEQYF. The CDR3 bases are TGTGCCAGCAGTTTATCTGGGACAGGACCCCCTTATAGGTACGAGCAGTACTTC.